This T cell receptor (beta chain) was recorded in a study of CD8 T cells in ankylosing spondylitis. Findings of the study overall: The study identified a TCR beta motif of eight highly homologous variants that appeared characteristic of ankylosing spondylitis blood.

Remarks on this clonotype: What it recognizes is unknown.

TCRdb redid the calling of the 5' RACE reads with MiXCR, one entry per CDR3 protein. The table lists around 890,000 distinct CDR3 sequences, about 12% of them singletons. Germline V gives CDR1 SGHTA, CDR2 FQGNSA. With 3 bases removed from V and 9 bases from J, the gap between germline ends came to 18 bases. This CDR3 spans 15 amino acids. The chain employs TRBV7-2 and TRBJ1-5; no firm D call. Sequences were obtained from blood, either unsorted or a sorted T cell fraction (not recorded which). The clonotype originates from a male donor with ankylosing spondylitis. In nucleotides, the CDR3 is TGTGCCAGCAGCTTCATACACTCACGAGATTCGCCCCAGCATTTT. It yields the protein CASSFIHSRDSPQHF.